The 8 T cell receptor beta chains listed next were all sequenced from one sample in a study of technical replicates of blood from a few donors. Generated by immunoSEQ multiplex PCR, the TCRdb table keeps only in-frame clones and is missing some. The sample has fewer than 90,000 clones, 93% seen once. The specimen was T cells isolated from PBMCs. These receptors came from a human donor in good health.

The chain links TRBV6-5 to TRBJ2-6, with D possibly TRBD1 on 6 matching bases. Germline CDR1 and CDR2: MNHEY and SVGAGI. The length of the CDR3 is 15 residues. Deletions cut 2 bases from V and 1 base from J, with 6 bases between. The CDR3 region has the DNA TGTGCCAGCAGTTACCAGGGGTCTGGGGCCAACGTCCTGACTTTC. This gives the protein CASSYQGSGANVLTF.

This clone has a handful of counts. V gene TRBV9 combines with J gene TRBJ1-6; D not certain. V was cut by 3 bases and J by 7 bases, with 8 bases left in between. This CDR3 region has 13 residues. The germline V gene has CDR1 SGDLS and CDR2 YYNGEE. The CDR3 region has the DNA TGTGCCAGCAGCGCTTCAGGAAATTCACCCCTCCACTTT. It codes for CASSASGNSPLHF.

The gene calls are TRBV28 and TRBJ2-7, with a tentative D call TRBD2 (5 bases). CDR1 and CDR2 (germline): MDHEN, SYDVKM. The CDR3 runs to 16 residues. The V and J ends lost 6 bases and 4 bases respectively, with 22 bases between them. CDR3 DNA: TGTGCCAGCAGCACAAGGGTGGCTAGCCTGTATTACGAGCAGTACTTC. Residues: CASSTRVASLYYEQYF.

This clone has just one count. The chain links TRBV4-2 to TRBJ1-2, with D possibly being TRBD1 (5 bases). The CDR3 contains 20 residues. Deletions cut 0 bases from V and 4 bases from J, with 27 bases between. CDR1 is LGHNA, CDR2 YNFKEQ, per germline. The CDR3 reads CASSQESLFWIGQGGYGYTF. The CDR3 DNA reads TGTGCCAGCAGCCAAGAATCATTGTTCTGGATCGGGCAGGGAGGCTATGGCTACACCTTC.

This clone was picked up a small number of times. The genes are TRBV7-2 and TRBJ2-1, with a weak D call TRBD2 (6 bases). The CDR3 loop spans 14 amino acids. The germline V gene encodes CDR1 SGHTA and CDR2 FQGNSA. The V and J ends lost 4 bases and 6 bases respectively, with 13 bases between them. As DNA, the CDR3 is TGTGCCAGCAGCTCCGGGACTTGGACCAATGAGCAGTTCTTC. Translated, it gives CASSSGTWTNEQFF.

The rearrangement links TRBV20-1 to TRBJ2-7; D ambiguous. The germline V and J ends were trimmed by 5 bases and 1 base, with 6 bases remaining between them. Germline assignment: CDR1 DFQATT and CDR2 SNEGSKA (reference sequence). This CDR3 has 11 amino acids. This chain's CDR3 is CSAPFSYEQYF. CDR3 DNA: TGCAGTGCTCCTTTTTCCTACGAGCAGTACTTC.

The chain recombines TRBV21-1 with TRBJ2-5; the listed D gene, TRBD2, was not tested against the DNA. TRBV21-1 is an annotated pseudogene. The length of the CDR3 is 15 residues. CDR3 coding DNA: TGTGCCAGCAGCAAACTGACGGGACTGGGGGAGACCCAGTACTTC. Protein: CASSKLTGLGETQYF.

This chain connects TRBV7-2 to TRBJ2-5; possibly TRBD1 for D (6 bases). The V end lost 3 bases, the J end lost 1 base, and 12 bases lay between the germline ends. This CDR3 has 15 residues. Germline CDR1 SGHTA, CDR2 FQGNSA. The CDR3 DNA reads TGTGCCAGCAGCTTCCAGGGGATGCTCCAAGAGACCCAGTACTTC. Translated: CASSFQGMLQETQYF.